This TCR beta chain is from a study of response to subunit inactivated influenza vaccine. Using its own MiXCR run on the RT-PCR reads, TCRdb lists one record per CDR3 protein. The sample consists of 500,000 or so distinct CDR3 sequences, 15% to 20% of them appearing once. Concerning this clonotype: Its matching antigen is unknown.

V was cut by 7 bases and J by 7 bases, with 10 bases left in between. Germline lookup yields CDR1 SEHNR and CDR2 FQNEAQ (reference sequence). The CDR3 loop spans 11 amino acids. Study results and caveats: Only a handful of new T cells, the authors suggested, are recruited with each seasonal influenza vaccination.

This TCR came from a man aged 50-75 years who received an inactivated influenza vaccine. The rearrangement uses TRBV7-9 and TRBJ1-1; D perhaps matches TRBD1 (5 bases). The sample was CD4+ T cells sorted from PBMCs, taken about 23 months after vaccination. CDR3 in amino acids: CASTREYEAFF. CDR3 bases: TGTGCCAGCACCAGGGAGTATGAAGCTTTCTTT.